Each of the 18 T cell receptor beta chains below was sequenced from the same sample in a study of breast tumors, draining lymph nodes, adjacent tissues. The lymph nodes were axillary draining lymph nodes from breast cancer patients. One entry per CDR3 protein, called by TCRdb with MiXCR from the multiplex PCR reads. The sample shows about 130,000 distinct CDR3 sequences, under 25% of them seen only once. The sequenced material came from axillary lymph node tissue. The receptors come from a female donor with breast cancer. Some clones in this sample may be carry-over from other donors' samples.

The rearrangement uses TRBV2 and TRBJ2-2; 7 positions agree with TRBD2. Trimming cost V 3 bases and J 9 bases; bases outside gene matches: 10. Germline CDR1 and CDR2: SNHLY and FYNNEI. The CDR3 length is 15 residues. CDR3: CASSEETSISRELFF. DNA for the CDR3: TGTGCCAGCAGTGAGGAGACTAGCATCTCCCGGGAGCTGTTTTTT. The variable domain in full, with the rest retrieved from reference TRBV2 and TRBJ2-2, is EPEVTQTPSHQVTQMGQEVILRCVPISNHLYFYWYRQILGQKVEFLVSFYNNEISEKSEIFDDQFSVERPDGSNFTLKIRSTKLEDSAMYFCASSEETSISRELFFGEGSRLTVL.

This clonotype is medium-sized by share. The chain links TRBV19 to TRBJ1-6, with D unclear. Trimming removed 3 bases at V and 7 bases at J, with 7 bases between. The CDR3 sequence is 13 residues long. Germline V gene sequence: CDR1 LNHDA, CDR2 SQIVND (reference sequence). CDR3 DNA: TGTGCCAGTAGTATCGGGCGGAATTCACCCCTCCACTTT. It yields the protein CASSIGRNSPLHF. The variable domain in full, with the rest retrieved from reference TRBV19 and TRBJ1-6, is DGGITQSPKYLFRKEGQNVTLSCEQNLNHDAMYWYRQDPGQGLRLIYYSQIVNDFQKGDIAEGYSVSREKKESFPLTVTSAQKNPTAFYLCASSIGRNSPLHFGNGTRLTVT.

This clonotype came up many times. This chain links TRBV9 with TRBJ2-3; the match to TRBD2 covers 8 bases. Germline V lookup: CDR1 SGDLS, CDR2 YYNGEE. The CDR3 is 15 residues long. V shed 2 bases and J 6 bases; nucleotides not matched to a gene: 8. CDR3 DNA: TGTGCCAGCAGCGTCGGGAGGGCCCCTGAGGATACGCAGTATTTT. This gives the protein CASSVGRAPEDTQYF.

A note on this clonotype: Since a much larger clone is just one base distant, this may be a read error. The chain employs TRBV5-1 and TRBJ2-1, with 7 bases lining up with TRBD1. Trimming took 3 bases from V and 0 from J; bases not matched to a gene: 6. The length of the CDR3 is 16 residues. From germline, CDR1 is SGHRS and CDR2 YFSETQ. CDR3 in DNA: TGCGCCAGCAGCTCGGAAGGGACAGCCTCCTACAATGAGCAGTTCTTC. Amino acid sequence: CASSSEGTASYNEQFF. Drawing the rest from reference TRBV5-1 and TRBJ2-1, the complete variable domain is KAGVTQTPRYLIKTRGQQVTLSCSPISGHRSVSWYQQTPGQGLQFLFEYFSETQRNKGNFPGRFSGRQFSNSRSEMNVSTLELGDSALYLCASSSEGTASYNEQFFGPGTRLTVL.

This clonotype was detected many times. The CDR3 here is CASSPGRKQYF. The CDR3 DNA follows: TGTGCCAGCAGCCCGGGCCGCAAGCAGTACTTC. The chain uses TRBV7-2 and TRBJ2-7; no definite D call. Between the trimmed V and J ends, which lost 5 bases and 8 bases, there was a span of 10 bases. The CDR3 covers 11 residues. Germline V gene data show CDR1 as SGHTA and CDR2 as FQGNSA.

A remark on this clonotype: A single base separates this from a much larger clone, so it may be a read error. The CDR3 region is CAGSAQGGEQFF. The CDR3 nucleotides are TGTGCCGGCAGTGCCCAGGGGGGCGAGCAGTTCTTC. The genes are TRBV6-1 and TRBJ2-1; TRBD1 might be the D (7 bases). This CDR3 is built from 12 residues. Germline V gene lookup returns CDR1 MNHNS and CDR2 SASEGT.

As to this clonotype: With a much larger clone just one base away, this may be a read error. This sequence joins TRBV6-1 and TRBJ1-2; 10 bases fit TRBD1. There are 14 residues in the CDR3. Germline V CDR1 and CDR2: MNHNS, SASEGT. The V gene end was trimmed by 5 bases and the J gene end by 7 bases; junction bases not matched to a gene: 7. The CDR3 protein is CASSQDRGTSGYTF. The CDR3 DNA is TGTGCCAGCAGTCAGGACAGGGGGACTTCTGGCTACACCTTC.

This clonotype was seen ten or more times. The chain links TRBV6-1 to TRBJ2-3, with 11 nucleotides matching TRBD2. Germline CDR1 MNHNS, CDR2 SASEGT. V lost 2 bases, J lost 0 bases, and 13 bases stayed unmatched. The CDR3 has 20 amino acids. CDR3 bases: TGTGCCAGCAGTGAAAATAAACTAGCGGGAGAGTCCTATAGCACAGATACGCAGTATTTT. Its translation is CASSENKLAGESYSTDTQYF.

This clonotype was detected only a few times. The genes are TRBV28 and TRBJ2-7; 8 bases align to TRBD1. J gave up 5 bases and V 5 bases, and 8 bases lay outside the gene matches. Germline CDR1 and CDR2: MDHEN and SYDVKM. The CDR3 consists of 14 residues. DNA for the CDR3: TGTGCCAGCAGTACAGGACAGGGTTACCACGAGCAGTACTTC. Protein sequence: CASSTGQGYHEQYF. Drawing the rest from reference TRBV28 and TRBJ2-7, the complete variable domain is DVKVTQSSRYLVKRTGEKVFLECVQDMDHENMFWYRQDPGLGLRLIYFSYDVKMKEKGDIPEGYSVSREKKERFSLILESASTNQTSMYLCASSTGQGYHEQYFGPGTRLTVT.

A note on this clonotype: A much larger clone sits a single nucleotide away, making a read error possible. This chain uses TRBV6-5 with TRBJ2-1; weak D call: TRBD2 (6 bases). CDR3 size: 13 residues. Germline values: CDR1 MNHEY, CDR2 SVGAGI. CDR3 nucleotides: TGTGCCAGCAGTTACTCCCGGGGCGGCGGGAAGCTCTTC. Its protein product is CASSYSRGGGKLF.

This clonotype was found many times. The J gene is TRBJ2-2, the V gene TRBV27; D ambiguous. This CDR3 contains 14 residues. Trimming pared 6 bases from V and 9 bases from J, leaving 17 bases between. Germline CDR1 is MNHEY and CDR2 is SMNVEV (reference sequence). The CDR3 DNA follows: TGTGCCAGCAGCCTGGGGTCTGGGGTCAGGGAGCTGTTTTTT. Translated, it gives CASSLGSGVRELFF.

Many counts were recorded for this clonotype. The J gene is TRBJ2-7, the V gene TRBV27, with D possibly TRBD1 on 6 matching bases. The CDR3 extends over 13 amino acids. The germline V and J ends were trimmed by 4 bases and 3 bases, with 10 bases remaining between them. Germline V gene sequence: CDR1 MNHEY, CDR2 SMNVEV (reference sequence). The CDR3 DNA follows: TGTGCCAGCAGTTACAAACAGGGCTACGAGCAGTACTTC. It encodes CASSYKQGYEQYF.

Comment on this clonotype: This likely comes from a read error, as the CDR3 has no conserved phenylalanine or tryptophan at its end. The chain couples TRBV4-3 to TRBJ2-7; D may be TRBD1 or TRBD2 (5 bases each). The CDR3 consists of 17 residues. The germline CDR1 and CDR2 sequences are LGHNA and YSLEER. V lost 2 bases to trimming and J lost 1 base, with 18 bases between them. The CDR3, as DNA: TGCGCCAGCAGCCAATCGGGGCGTGGGATGTCTTCCTACGAGCAGTACCTC. Amino acids: CASSQSGRGMSSYEQYL.

This chain uses TRBV18 with TRBJ1-3; weak D call: TRBD1 (5 bases). Germline values: CDR1 KGHSH, CDR2 LQKENI. V lost 4 bases, J lost 0 bases, and 13 bases lay in between. The CDR3 runs 16 residues. This CDR3 is CASSRDRKGSGNTIYF. CDR3 DNA sequence: TGTGCCAGCTCACGGGACCGCAAGGGCTCTGGAAACACCATATATTTT.

The rearrangement links TRBV27 to TRBJ2-1; D is unclear. Germline V gene lookup returns CDR1 MNHEY and CDR2 SMNVEV (reference sequence). The CDR3 covers 18 residues. Trimming stripped 1 base from V and 6 bases from J, with 22 bases between. Written as DNA, the CDR3 is TGTGCCAGCAGTTTATATCTGGACCCCTCCAGACCTCCCAATGAGCAGTTCTTC. As protein: CASSLYLDPSRPPNEQFF.

This clonotype was seen at least ten times. The genes are TRBV10-3 and TRBJ1-2, with a tentative D call TRBD1 (5 bases). The V gene's germline CDR1 is ENHRY and CDR2 SYGVKD. This CDR3 region has 12 residues. Trimming pared 7 bases from V and 7 bases from J, leaving 13 bases between. The CDR3 DNA is TGTGCCATCACCCGGGACGGAATTGGCTACACCTTC. Its protein is CAITRDGIGYTF.

This clonotype was seen ten or more times. The rearrangement uses TRBV2 and TRBJ1-5; D perhaps matches TRBD1 (5 bases). Germline V gene sequence: CDR1 SNHLY, CDR2 FYNNEI. Trimming removed 6 bases from V and 2 bases from J, with 8 bases in between. CDR3 length: 13 amino acids. CDR3: CASRAQGNQPQHF. The CDR3 DNA reads TGTGCCAGCAGAGCACAGGGCAATCAGCCCCAGCATTTT.

V and J are TRBV6-5 and TRBJ2-7; D ambiguous. CDR1 is MNHEY, CDR2 SVGAGI, per germline. With 8 bases removed from V and 0 bases from J, the gap between germline ends came to 11 bases. The CDR3 sequence is 13 residues long. CDR3 loop: CASRRGSSYEQYF. In DNA form, the CDR3 reads TGTGCCAGCCGTCGCGGAAGCTCCTACGAGCAGTACTTC.